Sequencing of this TCR beta chain was carried out in a study of a mutant IDH1 vaccine in newly diagnosed glioma. A remark on this clone: Its antigen is as yet unknown.

The V gene's germline CDR1 is MNHEY and CDR2 SMNVEV (reference sequence). Trimming took off 6 bases at V and 4 bases at J, with 15 bases between the two ends. The length of the CDR3 is 14 residues. As to time point: week 47, end of study. Every single dose of the vaccine, 300 ug of mutant IDH1 20-mer peptide, came with topical imiquimod. Generated by immunoSEQ multiplex PCR, the TCRdb table keeps only in-frame clones and is missing some. The data show roughly 86,000 clones, 80% to 90% seen once. The clonotype comes from a man aged 40-50 years with glioma. The rearrangement joins TRBV27 to TRBJ1-2; possible D gene TRBD1, 5 bases. The source was PBMCs, collected from a glioma patient whose treatment included an IDH1 peptide vaccine. The CDR3 DNA reads as TGTGCCAGCAGCTCGGGGCAGGGAGCCTATGGCTACACCTTC. Its translation is CASSSGQGAYGYTF.